The 8 T cell receptor beta chains below all came from one sample that was sequenced in a study of CD8+ T cells in alopecia areata. The sequencing template was cDNA reverse transcribed from extracted RNA. Using immunoSEQ multiplex PCR, the repertoire was profiled, and TCRdb retains in-frame clones only, with some absent. The sample yields a few hundred thousand clones, approximately 67% seen once. Noted treatment: oral pan-JAK inhibitor, 5-10 mg twice daily. Sequenced material: CD4+ T cells sorted from blood, taken around week 42, from a patient treated with tofacitinib. Receptor source: a human donor with alopecia areata.

This clone was counted a few times. The chain combines TRBV29-1 with TRBJ2-3, with TRBD2 matching over 8 bases. Unmatched junction bases numbered 30, after V lost 6 bases and J lost 4 bases. Germline V gene lookup returns CDR1 SQVTM and CDR2 ANQGSEA. The CDR3 is 21 amino acids. This CDR3 is CSVHPYPWSGGLSSGADTQYF. The CDR3 bases are TGCAGCGTCCATCCTTATCCCTGGAGCGGGGGCCTCTCCTCGGGGGCAGATACGCAGTATTTT.

About this clone: The junction does not match germline at one end; this may be a read error. The genes are TRBV5-1 and TRBJ2-7; TRBD1 aligns across 8 bases. The CDR3 sequence is 15 residues long. Germline V CDR1 and CDR2: SGHRS, YFSETQ. DNA of the CDR3: TGCGCCAGCAGCACCTATCCAGGGGGCGGCTACGAGCAGTGCTTC. This translates into CASSTYPGGGYEQCF.

This clone was observed once. The chain joins TRBV6-5 to TRBJ2-1; 12 nucleotides agree with TRBD2. The germline V gene encodes CDR1 MNHEY and CDR2 SVGAGI. V was pared by 4 bases and J by 8 bases, with 6 bases of the junction left unmatched. The CDR3 is 15 amino acids. The CDR3 DNA reads TGTGCCAGCAGTTCCCTGACTAGCGGGGGCCATGAGCAGTTCTTC. This translates into CASSSLTSGGHEQFF.

This clone was detected a few times. DNA for the CDR3: TGCAGCGTAGCGGGGGCCCGTGACAATGAGCAGTTCTTC. It codes for CSVAGARDNEQFF. V usage is TRBV29-1 and J usage is TRBJ2-1; 8 bases line up with TRBD2. The CDR3 has 13 amino acids. Germline assignment: CDR1 SQVTM and CDR2 ANQGSEA. V lost 6 bases, J lost 5 bases, and 6 bases stayed unmatched.

This chain uses TRBV7-2 with TRBJ2-5; D is unclear. V lost 8 bases and J 4 bases, leaving 11 bases between the germline ends. Germline V gives CDR1 SGHTA, CDR2 FQGNSA. This CDR3 region has 12 residues. Here the CDR3 DNA reads TGTGCCAGCTCCAAAGTGGGAGAGACCCAGTACTTC. Encoded protein: CASSKVGETQYF.

V is TRBV19 and J is TRBJ1-2; unclear D gene. Germline V gene sequence: CDR1 LNHDA, CDR2 SQIVND (reference sequence). The CDR3 contains 12 residues. Trimming shortened V by 4 bases and J by 4 bases, and 7 bases separated the two germline ends. DNA of the CDR3: TGTGCCAGTAGTACCCAGATCTATGGCTACACCTTC. Its translation is CASSTQIYGYTF.

This clone has at least ten counts. The chain is built from TRBV19 and TRBJ2-4; either TRBD1 or TRBD2 may fit D (6 bases each). This CDR3 is 16 amino acids long. The V gene lost 6 bases and the J gene lost 1 base, with 16 bases spanning the gap. Germline CDR1 is LNHDA and CDR2 is SQIVND (reference sequence). For the CDR3, the DNA is TGTGCCAGTAGGCCACAGGGCGGAGGGGCCAAAAACATTCAGTACTTC. Translating gives CASRPQGGGAKNIQYF. Drawing the rest from reference TRBV19 and TRBJ2-4, the complete variable domain is DGGITQSPKYLFRKEGQNVTLSCEQNLNHDAMYWYRQDPGQGLRLIYYSQIVNDFQKGDIAEGYSVSREKKESFPLTVTSAQKNPTAFYLCASRPQGGGAKNIQYFGAGTRLSVL.

The rearrangement joins TRBV15 to TRBJ1-4; tentatively, D is TRBD1 (5 bases). Trimming removed 5 bases from V and 6 bases from J, with 10 bases in between. Germline lookup yields CDR1 LNHNV and CDR2 YYDKDF (reference sequence). There are 13 residues in the CDR3. The DNA of the CDR3 is TGTGCCACCAGCCCTCCGGGGGATGAAAAACTGTTTTTT. Translating it yields CATSPPGDEKLFF.